This TCR beta chain emerged from a study of blood T cell repertoires in COVID-19. Study-wide background: Material from acute and convalescent COVID-19 was sourced from the United States, Italy and Spain. Sample material is recorded as cDNA or gDNA derived from T cells, B-cell-depleted T cells, or PBMCs.

J was trimmed by 1 base and V by 4 bases; bases with no gene match: 9. The CDR3 runs to 16 residues. Germline V lookup: CDR1 SGHTA, CDR2 FQGNSA. Methods used by the authors: Estimated nucleated cell counts came from reference gene primer amplification. TCRdb's table, derived via immunoSEQ multiplex PCR, lists solely in-frame clones and lacks some. V, J and clone size were drawn from that table, and D and trimming were deduced from the DNA. This table has more than 250,000 clones, approximately 87% appearing once. The rearrangement links TRBV7-2 to TRBJ1-2; 7 positions match TRBD1. Sequencing was done on a sample of peripheral blood. The sequence was collected from a man in his sixties who had recovered from COVID-19. The CDR3 reads CASSSLLGGDNYGYTF. In nucleotides, the CDR3 is TGTGCCAGCAGCTCCCTCTTAGGGGGCGATAACTATGGCTACACCTTC.